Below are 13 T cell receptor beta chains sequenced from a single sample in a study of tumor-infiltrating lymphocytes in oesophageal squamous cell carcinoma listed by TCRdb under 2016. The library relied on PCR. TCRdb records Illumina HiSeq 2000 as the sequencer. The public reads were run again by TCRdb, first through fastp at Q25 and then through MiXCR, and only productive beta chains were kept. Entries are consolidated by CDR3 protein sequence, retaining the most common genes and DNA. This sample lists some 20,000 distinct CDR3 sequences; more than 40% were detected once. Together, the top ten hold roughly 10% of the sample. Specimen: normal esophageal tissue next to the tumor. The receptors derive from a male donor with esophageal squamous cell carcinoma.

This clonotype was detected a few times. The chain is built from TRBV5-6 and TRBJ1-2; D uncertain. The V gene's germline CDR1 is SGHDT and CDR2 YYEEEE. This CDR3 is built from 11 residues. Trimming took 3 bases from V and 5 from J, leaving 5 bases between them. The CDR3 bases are TGTGCCAGCAGCTCGGCATATGGCTACACCTTC. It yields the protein CASSSAYGYTF.

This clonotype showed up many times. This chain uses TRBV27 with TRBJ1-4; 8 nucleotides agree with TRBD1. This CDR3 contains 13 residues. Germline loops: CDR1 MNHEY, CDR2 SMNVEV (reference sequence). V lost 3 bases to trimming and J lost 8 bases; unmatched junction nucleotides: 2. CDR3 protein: CASSFSGGEKLFF. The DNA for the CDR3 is TGTGCCAGCAGTTTTTCAGGGGGCGAAAAACTGTTTTTT.

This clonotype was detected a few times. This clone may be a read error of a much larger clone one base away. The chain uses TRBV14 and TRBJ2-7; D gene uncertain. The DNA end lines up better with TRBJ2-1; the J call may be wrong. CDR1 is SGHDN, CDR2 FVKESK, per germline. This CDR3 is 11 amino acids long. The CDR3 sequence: CASSLGYEQFF. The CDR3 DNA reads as TGTGCCAGCAGCCTAGGTTACGAGCAGTTCTTC.

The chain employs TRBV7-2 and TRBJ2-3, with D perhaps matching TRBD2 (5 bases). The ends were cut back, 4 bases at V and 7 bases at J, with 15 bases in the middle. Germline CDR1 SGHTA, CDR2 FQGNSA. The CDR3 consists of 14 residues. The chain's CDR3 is CASSSVGNVNTQYF. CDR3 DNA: TGTGCCAGCAGCTCGGTCGGGAACGTGAATACGCAGTATTTT.

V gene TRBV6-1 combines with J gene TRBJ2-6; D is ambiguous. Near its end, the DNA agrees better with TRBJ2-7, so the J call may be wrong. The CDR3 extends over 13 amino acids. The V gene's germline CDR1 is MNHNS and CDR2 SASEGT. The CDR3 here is CASSEEPATEQYF. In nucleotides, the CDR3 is TGTGCCAGCAGTGAAGAACCCGCGACTGAGCAGTACTTC.

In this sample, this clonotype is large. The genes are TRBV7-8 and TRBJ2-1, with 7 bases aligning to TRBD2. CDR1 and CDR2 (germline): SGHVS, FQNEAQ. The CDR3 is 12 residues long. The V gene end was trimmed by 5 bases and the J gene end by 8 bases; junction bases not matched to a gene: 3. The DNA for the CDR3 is TGTGCCAGCAGCCTGGGAGGGGATGAGCAGTTCTTC. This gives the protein CASSLGGDEQFF.

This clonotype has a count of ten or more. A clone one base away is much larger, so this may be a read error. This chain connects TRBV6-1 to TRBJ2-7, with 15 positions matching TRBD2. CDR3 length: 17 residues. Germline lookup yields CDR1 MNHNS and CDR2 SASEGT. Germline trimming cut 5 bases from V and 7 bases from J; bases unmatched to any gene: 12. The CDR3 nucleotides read TGTGCCAGCAGTTACGGACTAGCGGGAGGGCCCGGCAATGAGCAGTACTTC. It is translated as CASSYGLAGGPGNEQYF.

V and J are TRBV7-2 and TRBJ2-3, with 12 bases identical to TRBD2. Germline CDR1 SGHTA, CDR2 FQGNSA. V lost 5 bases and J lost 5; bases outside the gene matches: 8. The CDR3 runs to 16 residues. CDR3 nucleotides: TGTGCCAGCAGCAAGACTAGCGGGAGAAATGAAGATACGCAGTATTTT. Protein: CASSKTSGRNEDTQYF.

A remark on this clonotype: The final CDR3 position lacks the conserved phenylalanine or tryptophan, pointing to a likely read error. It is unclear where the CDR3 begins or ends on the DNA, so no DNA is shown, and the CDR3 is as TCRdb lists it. The CDR3 loop is CASSSFLFVPTSSTSGT. V usage is TRBV7-3 and J usage is TRBJ2-3; the table's D call, TRBD1, was not checked against the DNA. Germline V lookup: CDR1 SGHTA, CDR2 FQGTGA. The CDR3 region is 17 residues in length, termini included.

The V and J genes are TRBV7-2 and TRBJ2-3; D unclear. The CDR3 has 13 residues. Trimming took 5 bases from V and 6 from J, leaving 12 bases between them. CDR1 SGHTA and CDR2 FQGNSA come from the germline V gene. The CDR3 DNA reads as TGTGCCAGCAGCACAATGTCTTGGGATACGCAGTATTTT. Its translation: CASSTMSWDTQYF.

For the CDR3, the DNA is TGTGCCAGCAGCGTAAGACAGGGGGCTGAAGGCTACACCTTC. It yields the protein CASSVRQGAEGYTF. The rearrangement links TRBV7-2 to TRBJ1-2; TRBD1 matches at 10 bases. Trimming cost V 5 bases and J 8 bases; bases outside gene matches: 8. CDR3 length: 14 amino acids. Per germline, CDR1 SGHTA and CDR2 FQGNSA. Drawing the rest from reference TRBV7-2 and TRBJ1-2, the complete variable domain is GAGVSQSPSNKVTEKGKDVELRCDPISGHTALYWYRQSLGQGLEFLIYFQGNSAPDKSGLPSDRFSAERTGGSVSTLTIQRTQQEDSAVYLCASSVRQGAEGYTFGSGTRLTVV.

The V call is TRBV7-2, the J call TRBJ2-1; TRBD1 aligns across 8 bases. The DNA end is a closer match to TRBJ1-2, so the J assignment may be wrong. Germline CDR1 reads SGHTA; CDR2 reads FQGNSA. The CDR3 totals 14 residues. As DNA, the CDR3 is TGTGCCAGCAGCCCCGACAGGGGAACATATGGCTACACCTTC. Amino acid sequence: CASSPDRGTYGYTF.

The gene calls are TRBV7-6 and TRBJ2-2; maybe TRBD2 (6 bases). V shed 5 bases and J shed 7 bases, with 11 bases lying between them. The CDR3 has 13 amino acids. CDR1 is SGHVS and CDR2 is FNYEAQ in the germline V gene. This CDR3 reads CASSISGIGELFF. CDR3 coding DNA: TGTGCCAGCAGCATTAGCGGAATCGGGGAGCTGTTTTTT.